This T cell receptor (beta chain) stems from a study of T cells in Graves' hyperthyroidism and ophthalmopathy. This clonotype was counted at least ten times. RNA transcripts were the template for amplifying TCR beta CDR3 regions. The TCR CDR3 was amplified in a first-round RT-PCR using the HTBI primer set. TCRdb called the multiplex PCR reads again in MiXCR, with one record for every CDR3 protein. Among hundreds of thousands of distinct CDR3 sequences listed, 18% were seen once. CDR1 is GTSNPN, CDR2 SVGIG, per germline (reference sequence). V was trimmed by 0 bases and J by 5 bases, leaving 13 bases between them. The CDR3 loop spans 14 amino acids.

This sequence originates from a woman aged 50 to 60 with Graves' hyperthyroidism that later progressed to Graves' ophthalmopathy. V gene TRBV30 combines with J gene TRBJ2-5, with D uncertain. The specimen was blood. Here the CDR3 reads CAWSVIRPGETQYF. The CDR3 DNA reads TGTGCCTGGAGTGTCATTCGACCCGGGGAGACCCAGTACTTC.